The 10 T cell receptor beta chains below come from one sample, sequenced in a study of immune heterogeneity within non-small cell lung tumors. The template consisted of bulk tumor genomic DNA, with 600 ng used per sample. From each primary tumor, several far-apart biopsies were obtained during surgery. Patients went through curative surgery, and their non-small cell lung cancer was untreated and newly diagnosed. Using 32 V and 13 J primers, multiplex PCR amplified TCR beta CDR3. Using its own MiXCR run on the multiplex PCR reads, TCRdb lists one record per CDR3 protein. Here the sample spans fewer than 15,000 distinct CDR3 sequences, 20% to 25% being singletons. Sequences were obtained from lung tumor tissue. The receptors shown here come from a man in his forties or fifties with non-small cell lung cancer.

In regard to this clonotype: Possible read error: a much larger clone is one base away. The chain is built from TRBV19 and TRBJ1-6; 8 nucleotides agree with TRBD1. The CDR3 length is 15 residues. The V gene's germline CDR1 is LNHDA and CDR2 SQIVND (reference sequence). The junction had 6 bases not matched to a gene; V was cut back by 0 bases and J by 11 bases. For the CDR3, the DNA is TGTGCCAGTAGTATAGATACGGGACAGGATGCACCCCTCCACTTT. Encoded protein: CASSIDTGQDAPLHF.

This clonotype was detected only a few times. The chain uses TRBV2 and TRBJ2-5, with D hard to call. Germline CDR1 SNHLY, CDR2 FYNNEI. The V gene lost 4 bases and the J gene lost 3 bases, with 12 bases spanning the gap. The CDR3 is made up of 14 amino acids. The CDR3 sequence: CASSGPLREETQYF. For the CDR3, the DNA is TGTGCCAGCAGTGGGCCCTTACGTGAAGAGACCCAGTACTTC.

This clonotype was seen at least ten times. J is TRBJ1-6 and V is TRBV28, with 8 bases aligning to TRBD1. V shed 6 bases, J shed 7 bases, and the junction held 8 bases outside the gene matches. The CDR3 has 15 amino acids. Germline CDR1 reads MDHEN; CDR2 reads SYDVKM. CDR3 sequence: CASRETGGTNSPLHF. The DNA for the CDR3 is TGTGCCAGCAGGGAAACAGGGGGAACCAATTCACCCCTCCACTTT.

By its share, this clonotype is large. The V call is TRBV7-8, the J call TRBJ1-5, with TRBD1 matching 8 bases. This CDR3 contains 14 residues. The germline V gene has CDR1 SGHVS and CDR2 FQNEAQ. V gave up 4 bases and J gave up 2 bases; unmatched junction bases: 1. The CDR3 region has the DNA TGTGCCAGCAGCTCGACAGGGGGCAATCAGCCCCAGCATTTT. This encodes CASSSTGGNQPQHF.

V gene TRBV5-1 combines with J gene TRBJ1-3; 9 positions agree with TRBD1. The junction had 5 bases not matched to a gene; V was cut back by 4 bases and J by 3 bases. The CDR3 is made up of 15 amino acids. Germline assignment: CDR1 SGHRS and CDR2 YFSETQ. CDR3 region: CASSPGQGSGNTIYF. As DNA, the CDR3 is TGCGCCAGCAGCCCGGGACAGGGCAGTGGAAACACCATATATTTT.

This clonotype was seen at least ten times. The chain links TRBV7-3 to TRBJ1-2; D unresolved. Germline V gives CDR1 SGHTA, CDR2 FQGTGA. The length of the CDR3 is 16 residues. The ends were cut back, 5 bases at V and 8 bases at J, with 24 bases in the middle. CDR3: CASSPDGQAPLGGYTF. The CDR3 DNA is TGTGCCAGCAGCCCCGACGGGCAAGCCCCCCTCGGCGGCTACACCTTC.

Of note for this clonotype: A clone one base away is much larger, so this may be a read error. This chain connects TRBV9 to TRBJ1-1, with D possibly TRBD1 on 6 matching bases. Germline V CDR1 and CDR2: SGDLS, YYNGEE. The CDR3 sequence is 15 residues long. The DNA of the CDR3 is TGTGCCAGCAGTTCTACGACAGGTCCGTACACTGAAACTTTCTTT. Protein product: CASSSTTGPYTETFF.

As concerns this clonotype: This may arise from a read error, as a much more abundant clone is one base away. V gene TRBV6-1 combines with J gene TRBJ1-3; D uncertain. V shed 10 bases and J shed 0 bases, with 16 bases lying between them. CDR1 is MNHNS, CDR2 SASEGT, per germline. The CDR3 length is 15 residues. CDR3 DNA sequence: TGTGCCACCATGTACAGTCTATCCTCTGGAAACACCATATATTTT. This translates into CATMYSLSSGNTIYF.

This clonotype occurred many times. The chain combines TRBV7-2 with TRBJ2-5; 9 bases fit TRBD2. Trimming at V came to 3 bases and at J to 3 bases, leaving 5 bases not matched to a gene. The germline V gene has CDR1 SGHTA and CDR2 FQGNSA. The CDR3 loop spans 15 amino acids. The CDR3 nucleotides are TGTGCCAGCAGCTTCTTGACTAGCGGTAAAGAGACCCAGTACTTC. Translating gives CASSFLTSGKETQYF.

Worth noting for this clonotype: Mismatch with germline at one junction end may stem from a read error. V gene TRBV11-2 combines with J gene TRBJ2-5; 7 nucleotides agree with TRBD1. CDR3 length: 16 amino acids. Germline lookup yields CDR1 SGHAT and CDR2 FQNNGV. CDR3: CSSSRRDSVRQETQYF. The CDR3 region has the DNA TGTTCCAGCAGCCGCCGGGACAGCGTCCGTCAAGAGACCCAGTACTTC.